This entry is about one T cell receptor (beta chain). The antigen remains unidentified. The ends lost 5 bases at V and 7 bases at J; junction bases unmatched: 13. The germline V gene has CDR1 MDHEN and CDR2 SYDVKM. This CDR3 comprises 17 residues. The data were taken from a study of neurological immune-mediated disorders. Findings and limits, study-wide: Falling below healthy controls, multiple sclerosis showed the least TCR clonal expansion, while HTLV-1-associated myelopathy showed the most. Expanded clones shared no identical CDR3 amino acid sequences across subjects, which suggested private TCR-beta repertoires in all groups.

In every sequencing run, more than 170 million TCR-beta sequences were generated from 15-18 subjects. TCRdb re-derived calls from the 5' RACE reads in MiXCR, one entry per CDR3 protein. Among roughly 39,000 distinct CDR3 sequences listed, approximately 7% were seen once. Libraries from sorted cells each used fewer than 1.1 million CD4+ or CD8+ T cells. The source is a man in his forties or fifties in good health. Source material: CD4+ T cells from blood. The genes are TRBV28 and TRBJ2-3, with 12 bases matching TRBD2. CDR3 sequence: CASSPVGLAGIRNTQYF. The CDR3 nucleotides are TGTGCCAGCAGTCCAGTAGGACTAGCGGGGATACGGAATACGCAGTATTTT.